The 18 T cell receptor beta chains given below trace back to one sample, sequenced in a study of shared clonotypes between healthy human individuals. Some clones are missing from TCRdb's copy, which holds only in-frame ones; the method was immunoSEQ multiplex PCR. The sample lists approximately 500,000 clones, around 96% occurring once. The sample comprised naive CD4+ T cells sorted from blood. Noted subset: CD45RA+ positively selected. The receptors stem from a woman aged 25 to 39 in good health.

The chain combines TRBV28 with TRBJ1-2, with D perhaps matching TRBD1 (6 bases). V shed 8 bases and J shed 4 bases, with 17 bases lying between them. The CDR3 sequence is 14 residues long. The germline V gene has CDR1 MDHEN and CDR2 SYDVKM. CDR3 in DNA: TGTGCCAGCTACAAACAGGGAAGTGGCTATGGCTACACCTTC. This gives the protein CASYKQGSGYGYTF.

This chain uses TRBV28 with TRBJ2-7; D gene uncertain. The germline gives CDR1 MDHEN, CDR2 SYDVKM. There are 11 residues in the CDR3. V was trimmed by 7 bases and J by 4 bases, leaving 8 bases between them. The CDR3 DNA reads TGTGCCAGCACTGACGGATACGAGCAGTACTTC. It codes for CASTDGYEQYF.

The J gene is TRBJ1-1, the V gene TRBV9, with D tentatively TRBD1 (5 bases). V was trimmed by 4 bases and J by 4 bases, leaving 11 bases between them. Germline V gene lookup returns CDR1 SGDLS and CDR2 YYNGEE. The CDR3 runs 13 residues. The CDR3 loop is CASSPTASTEAFF. The CDR3 DNA is TGTGCCAGCAGCCCGACAGCTAGCACTGAAGCTTTCTTT.

The V and J genes are TRBV1 and TRBJ1-5. TRBV1 corresponds to a pseudogene. The CDR3 spans 15 residues. The CDR3: CTSSQDCGPHQPQHF. CDR3 DNA: TGCACCAGCAGCCAAGATTGTGGTCCCCATCAGCCCCAGCATTTT.

CDR3 in amino acids: CASSASDSYGYTF. In nucleotides, the CDR3 is TGTGCCAGCAGCGCCTCAGACTCCTATGGCTACACCTTC. The gene calls are TRBV9 and TRBJ1-2, with D hard to call. V gave up 3 bases and J gave up 4 bases, with 10 bases separating them. Germline V lookup: CDR1 SGDLS, CDR2 YYNGEE. The CDR3 is 13 amino acids.

V and J are TRBV10-2 and TRBJ1-1, with 9 bases matching TRBD1. V lost 3 bases to trimming and J lost 5 bases; unmatched junction nucleotides: 7. Germline V CDR1 and CDR2: WSHSY, SAAADI. The CDR3 length is 15 residues. This CDR3 reads CASSDKQGARTEAFF. The CDR3 DNA reads TGCGCCAGCAGTGATAAACAGGGGGCTAGGACTGAAGCTTTCTTT.

J is TRBJ2-7 and V is TRBV7-9; no firm D call. Per germline, CDR1 SEHNR and CDR2 FQNEAQ (reference sequence). This CDR3 region has 12 residues. Trimming stripped 1 base from V and 4 bases from J, with 5 bases between. CDR3 in amino acids: CASSLESYEQYF. The CDR3 DNA is TGTGCCAGCAGCTTAGAAAGTTACGAGCAGTACTTC.

The chain links TRBV11-2 to TRBJ2-7; D ambiguous. Germline V gives CDR1 SGHAT, CDR2 FQNNGV. Deletions cut 0 bases from V and 7 bases from J, with 4 bases between. The CDR3 covers 11 residues. The CDR3 DNA follows: TGTGCCAGCAGCTTAGATAGGGAGCAGTACTTC. It is translated as CASSLDREQYF.

The gene calls are TRBV6-6 and TRBJ2-5; 8 nucleotides align to TRBD2. Germline loops: CDR1 MNHNY, CDR2 SVGAGI (reference sequence). V lost 5 bases, J lost 2 bases, and 4 bases stayed unmatched. The CDR3 loop spans 14 amino acids. The DNA of the CDR3 is TGTGCCAGCAGTACCCCTAGCGGGCAAGAGACCCAGTACTTC. Amino acid sequence: CASSTPSGQETQYF.

The chain links TRBV6-1 to TRBJ2-3, with D unresolved. This CDR3 spans 14 amino acids. Trimming left V 4 bases short and J 0 bases short, with 8 bases between. CDR1 MNHNS and CDR2 SASEGT come from the germline V gene. This chain's CDR3 is CASSVTESTDTQYF. The CDR3 DNA follows: TGTGCCAGCAGTGTTACAGAGAGCACAGATACGCAGTATTTT.

The rearrangement joins TRBV5-8 to TRBJ2-7; D unclear. There are 13 residues in the CDR3. Germline CDR1 and CDR2: SGHTS and YDEGEE. Trimming removed 5 bases at V and 2 bases at J, with 11 bases between. The CDR3 DNA reads as TGTGCCAGCAGTAGCCTCAGTACCTACGAGCAGTACTTC. Translated: CASSSLSTYEQYF.

CDR3 DNA sequence: TGTGCCAGTAGTATAGACAGGGGGTTGGGCAATCAGCCCCAGCATTTT. Its protein product is CASSIDRGLGNQPQHF. The V gene is TRBV19, the J gene TRBJ1-5, with 7 bases identical to TRBD1. CDR1 is LNHDA and CDR2 is SQIVND in the germline V gene (reference sequence). The CDR3 loop spans 16 amino acids. The V segment lost 0 bases and the J segment 2 bases; nucleotides outside the gene matches: 4. Full variable domain (outside the CDR3, taken from reference TRBV19 and TRBJ1-5): DGGITQSPKYLFRKEGQNVTLSCEQNLNHDAMYWYRQDPGQGLRLIYYSQIVNDFQKGDIAEGYSVSREKKESFPLTVTSAQKNPTAFYLCASSIDRGLGNQPQHFGDGTRLSIL.

The rearrangement uses TRBV5-6 and TRBJ2-1; TRBD2 matches at 10 bases. The V and J ends lost 3 bases and 5 bases, in that order; junction bases with no gene match: 8. Germline-derived CDR1 and CDR2 are SGHDT and YYEEEE. This CDR3 region has 16 residues. The DNA of the CDR3 is TGTGCCAGCAGCTACGCTAGCGGGAGTGGGGACAATGAGCAGTTCTTC. This gives the protein CASSYASGSGDNEQFF.

This chain uses TRBV13 with TRBJ2-7; no firm D call. V lost 9 bases to trimming and J lost 3 bases, with 15 bases between them. The CDR3 contains 13 residues. CDR1 is PRHDT and CDR2 is FYEKMQ in the germline V gene (reference sequence). CDR3 loop: CASPASVGYEQYF. For the CDR3, the DNA is TGTGCCAGTCCGGCGAGTGTGGGCTACGAGCAGTACTTC.

The chain has TRBV7-2 and TRBJ2-2; 7 nucleotides line up with TRBD1. Germline loops: CDR1 SGHTA, CDR2 FQGNSA. The J segment lost 5 bases and the V segment lost 1 base, leaving 4 bases of the junction unmatched. This CDR3 contains 15 residues. The DNA for the CDR3 is TGTGCCAGCAGCTTAGGACAGGGATGGACCGGGGAGCTGTTTTTT. Protein product: CASSLGQGWTGELFF.

The chain employs TRBV29-1 and TRBJ2-3; 12 bases fit TRBD2. CDR3 length: 15 residues. J was trimmed by 4 bases and V by 7 bases; bases with no gene match: 9. The V gene's germline CDR1 is SQVTM and CDR2 ANQGSEA. The CDR3 protein is CSARTSGMRADTQYF. CDR3 in DNA: TGCAGCGCTAGGACTAGCGGGATGCGGGCAGATACGCAGTATTTT.

This rearrangement joins TRBV28 to TRBJ1-5, with 8 bases aligning to TRBD1. Trimming removed 6 bases from V and 4 bases from J; junction bases left unmatched: 5. This CDR3 contains 14 residues. CDR1 and CDR2 from the germline V gene are MDHEN and SYDVKM. CDR3 nucleotide sequence: TGTGCCAGCAGCCAGGGGGCCCGTAATCAGCCCCAGCATTTT. It translates to CASSQGARNQPQHF.

This chain joins TRBV5-1 and TRBJ1-1, with D possibly being TRBD1 (5 bases). Germline V gene data show CDR1 as SGHRS and CDR2 as YFSETQ. The CDR3 has 14 residues. The V end lost 2 bases, the J end lost 4 bases, and 12 bases lay between the germline ends. The CDR3 reads CASSLQEGSTEAFF. The CDR3 coding sequence is TGCGCCAGCAGCTTACAGGAGGGGAGCACTGAAGCTTTCTTT.